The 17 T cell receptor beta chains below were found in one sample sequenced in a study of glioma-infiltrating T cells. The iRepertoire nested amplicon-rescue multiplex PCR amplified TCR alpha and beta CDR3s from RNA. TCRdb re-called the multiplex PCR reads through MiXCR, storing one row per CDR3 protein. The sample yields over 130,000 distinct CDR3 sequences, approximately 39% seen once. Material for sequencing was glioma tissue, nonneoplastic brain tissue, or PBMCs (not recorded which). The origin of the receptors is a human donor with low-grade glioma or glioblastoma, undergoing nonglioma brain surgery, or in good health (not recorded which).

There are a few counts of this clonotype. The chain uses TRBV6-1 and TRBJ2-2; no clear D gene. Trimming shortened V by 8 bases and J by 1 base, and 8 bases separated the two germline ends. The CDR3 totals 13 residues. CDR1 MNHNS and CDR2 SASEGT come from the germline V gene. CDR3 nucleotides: TGTGCCAGCGGTAGAGGGAACACCGGGGAGCTGTTTTTT. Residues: CASGRGNTGELFF.

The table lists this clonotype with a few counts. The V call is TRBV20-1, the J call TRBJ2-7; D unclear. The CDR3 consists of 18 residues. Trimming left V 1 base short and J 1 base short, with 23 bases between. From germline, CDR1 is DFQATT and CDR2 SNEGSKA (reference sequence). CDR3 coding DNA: TGCAGTGCTAGAGCCCCTGGGTCTACCGTTCTTTGGTCCTACGAGCAGTACTTC. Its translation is CSARAPGSTVLWSYEQYF.

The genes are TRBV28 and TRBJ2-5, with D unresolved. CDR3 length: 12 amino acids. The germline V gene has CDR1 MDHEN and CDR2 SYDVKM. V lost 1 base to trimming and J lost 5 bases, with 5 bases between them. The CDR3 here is CASSLFGETQYF. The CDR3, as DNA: TGTGCCAGCAGTTTATTCGGGGAGACCCAGTACTTC.

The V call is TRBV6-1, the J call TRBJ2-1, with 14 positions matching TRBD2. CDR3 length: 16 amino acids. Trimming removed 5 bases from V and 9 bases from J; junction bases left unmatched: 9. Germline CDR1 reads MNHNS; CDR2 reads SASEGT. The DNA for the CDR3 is TGTGCCAGCAGTTTGGGACTAGCGGGAGCCCCAATTGAGCAGTTCTTC. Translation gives CASSLGLAGAPIEQFF.

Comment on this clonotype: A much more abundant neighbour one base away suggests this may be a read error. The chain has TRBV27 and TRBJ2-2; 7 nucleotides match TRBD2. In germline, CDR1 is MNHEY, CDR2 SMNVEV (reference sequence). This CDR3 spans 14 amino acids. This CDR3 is CASAPLADTGVLFF. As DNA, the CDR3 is TGTGCCAGCGCGCCGCTAGCGGACACCGGGGTGCTGTTTTTT.

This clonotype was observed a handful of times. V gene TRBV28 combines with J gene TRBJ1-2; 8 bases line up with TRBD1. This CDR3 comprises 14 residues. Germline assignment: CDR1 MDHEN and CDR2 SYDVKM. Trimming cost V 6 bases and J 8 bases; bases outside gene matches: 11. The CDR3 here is CASRPPDRERGYTF. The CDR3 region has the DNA TGTGCCAGCAGGCCCCCGGACAGGGAGAGGGGCTACACCTTC.

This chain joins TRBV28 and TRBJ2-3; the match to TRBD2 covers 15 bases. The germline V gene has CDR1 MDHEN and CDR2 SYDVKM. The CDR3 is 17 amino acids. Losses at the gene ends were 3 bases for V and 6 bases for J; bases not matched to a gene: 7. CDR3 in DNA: TGTGCCAGCAGTTTGGGACTAGCGGGAGGAGTTGGGGATACGCAGTATTTT. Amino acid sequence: CASSLGLAGGVGDTQYF.

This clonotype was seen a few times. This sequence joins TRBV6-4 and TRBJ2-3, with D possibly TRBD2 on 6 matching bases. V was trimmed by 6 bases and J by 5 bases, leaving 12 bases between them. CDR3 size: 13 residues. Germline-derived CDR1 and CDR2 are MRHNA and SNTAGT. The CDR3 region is CASSRDSRDTQYF. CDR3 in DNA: TGTGCCAGCAGCCGGGACTCTCGAGATACGCAGTATTTT.

This CDR3 is CASSSGQGAAYEQYF. CDR3 in DNA: TGTGCCAGCTCATCGGGACAGGGTGCAGCCTACGAGCAGTACTTC. The rearrangement links TRBV18 to TRBJ2-7; 9 nucleotides agree with TRBD1. The J segment lost 2 bases and the V segment lost 5 bases, leaving 7 bases of the junction unmatched. CDR3 size: 15 residues. Germline values: CDR1 KGHSH, CDR2 LQKENI.

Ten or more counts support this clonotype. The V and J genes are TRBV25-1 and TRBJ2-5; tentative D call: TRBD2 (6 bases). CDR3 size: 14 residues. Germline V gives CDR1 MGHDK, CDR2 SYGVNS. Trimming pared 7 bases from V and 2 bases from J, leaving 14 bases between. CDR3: CASMGIAVQETQYF. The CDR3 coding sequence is TGTGCCAGCATGGGGATAGCGGTACAAGAGACCCAGTACTTC.

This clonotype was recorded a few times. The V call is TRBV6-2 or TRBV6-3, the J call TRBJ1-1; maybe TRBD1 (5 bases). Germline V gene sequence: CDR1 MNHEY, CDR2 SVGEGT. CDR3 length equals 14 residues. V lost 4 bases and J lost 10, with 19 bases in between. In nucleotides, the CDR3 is TGTGCCAGCAGTTCCCCGGGACGGAGGGGAATAGCTTTCTTT. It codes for CASSSPGRRGIAFF.

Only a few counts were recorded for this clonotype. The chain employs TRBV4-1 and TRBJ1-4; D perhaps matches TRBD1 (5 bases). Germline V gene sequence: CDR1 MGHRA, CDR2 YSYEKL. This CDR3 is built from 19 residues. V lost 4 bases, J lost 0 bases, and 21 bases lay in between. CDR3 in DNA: TGCGCCAGCAGCCCCCTCCCCGGGACCGATATTTCAACTAATGAAAAACTGTTTTTT. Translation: CASSPLPGTDISTNEKLFF.

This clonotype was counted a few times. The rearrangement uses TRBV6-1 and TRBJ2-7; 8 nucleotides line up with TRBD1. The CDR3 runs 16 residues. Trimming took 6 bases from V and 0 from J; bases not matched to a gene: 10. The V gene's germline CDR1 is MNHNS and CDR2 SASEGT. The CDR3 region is CASSPLRTGSSYEQYF. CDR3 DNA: TGTGCCAGCAGCCCCCTTCGGACAGGGAGCTCCTACGAGCAGTACTTC.

The CDR3 loop reads CASSDSRTGIYGYTF. In DNA, the CDR3 is TGTGCCAGCAGTGACTCTAGGACAGGCATCTATGGCTACACCTTC. The J gene is TRBJ1-2, the V gene TRBV2, with TRBD1 matching over 7 bases. Germline CDR1 and CDR2: SNHLY and FYNNEI. CDR3 size: 15 residues. Unmatched junction bases numbered 8, after V lost 3 bases and J lost 4 bases.

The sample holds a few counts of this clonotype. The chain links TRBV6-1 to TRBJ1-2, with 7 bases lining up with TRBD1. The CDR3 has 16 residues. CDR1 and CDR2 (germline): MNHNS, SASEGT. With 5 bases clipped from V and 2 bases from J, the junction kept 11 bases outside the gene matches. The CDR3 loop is CASSTTRQGYNYGYTF. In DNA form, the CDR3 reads TGTGCCAGCAGTACCACTCGACAGGGATACAACTATGGCTACACCTTC.

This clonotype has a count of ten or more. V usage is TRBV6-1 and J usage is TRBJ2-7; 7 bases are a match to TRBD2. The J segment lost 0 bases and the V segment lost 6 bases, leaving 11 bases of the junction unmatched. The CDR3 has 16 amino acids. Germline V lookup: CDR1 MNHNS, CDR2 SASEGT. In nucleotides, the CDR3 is TGTGCCAGCAGCTTGAACGTAGCGGGTGCCTCCTACGAGCAGTACTTC. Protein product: CASSLNVAGASYEQYF.

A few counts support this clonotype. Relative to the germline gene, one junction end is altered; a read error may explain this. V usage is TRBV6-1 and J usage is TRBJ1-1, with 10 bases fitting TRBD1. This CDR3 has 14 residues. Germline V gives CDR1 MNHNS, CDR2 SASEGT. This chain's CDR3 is CAISGTGADTEAFF. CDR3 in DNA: TGTGCCATCAGTGGGACAGGGGCGGACACTGAAGCTTTCTTT.